The 19 T cell receptor beta chains below were found in one sample sequenced in a study of shared clonotypes between healthy human individuals. This table comes from immunoSEQ multiplex PCR, and its TCRdb copy is limited to in-frame clones, with some not included. Altogether over a million clones are present, around 74% being singletons, with the ten largest covering roughly 1.4%. Sequencing was carried out using memory CD4+ T cells sorted from blood. Noted subset: CD45RA-negative fraction. The source of these receptors is a man younger than 30 in good health.

The J gene is TRBJ2-2, the V gene TRBV6-5, with D uncertain. V was cut by 6 bases and J by 0 bases, with 8 bases left in between. The length of the CDR3 is 14 residues. CDR1 is MNHEY, CDR2 SVGAGI, per germline. In DNA form, the CDR3 reads TGTGCCAGCAGCCAGTTCGCGAACACCGGGGAGCTGTTTTTT. This translates into CASSQFANTGELFF.

This clone was seen only once. The V call is TRBV5-1, the J call TRBJ1-3; 9 bases match TRBD1. V lost 6 bases and J lost 4; bases outside the gene matches: 11. CDR3 length: 16 residues. CDR1 SGHRS and CDR2 YFSETQ come from the germline V gene. The CDR3 DNA reads TGCGCCAGCACCAACACCGGGACAGGGACAGGAAACACCATATATTTT. Protein product: CASTNTGTGTGNTIYF.

The chain combines TRBV5-1 with TRBJ2-7, with D maybe TRBD2 (5 bases). Trimming cost V 4 bases and J 3 bases, with 11 bases left between them. Germline-derived CDR1 and CDR2 are SGHRS and YFSETQ. The CDR3 totals 13 residues. CDR3 coding DNA: TGCGCCAGCAGCCCTTGGACTGACTACGAGCAGTACTTC. Residues: CASSPWTDYEQYF.

This rearrangement joins TRBV30 to TRBJ2-7, with 11 bases lining up with TRBD2. V gave up 0 bases and J gave up 4 bases; unmatched junction bases: 20. CDR3 length: 20 amino acids. Germline CDR1 reads GTSNPN; CDR2 reads SVGIG (reference sequence). CDR3 loop: CAWSVQTSGTTRLSHYEQYF. CDR3 DNA: TGTGCCTGGAGTGTACAGACTAGCGGGACGACTCGACTAAGTCATTACGAGCAGTACTTC.

This clone was observed once. The chain has TRBV28 and TRBJ1-3; possibly TRBD1 for D (5 bases). This CDR3 has 16 amino acids. Germline V CDR1 and CDR2: MDHEN, SYDVKM. V lost 4 bases to trimming and J lost 0 bases, with 13 bases between them. The CDR3 nucleotides read TGTGCCAGCAGTTATGGGGGGACCTACTCTGGAAACACCATATATTTT. Amino acid sequence: CASSYGGTYSGNTIYF.

The chain is built from TRBV10-3 and TRBJ1-1, with a possible D match to TRBD1 (5 bases). The germline CDR1 and CDR2 sequences are ENHRY and SYGVKD. CDR3 length: 14 residues. The V and J ends lost 4 bases and 6 bases respectively, with 15 bases between them. In nucleotides, the CDR3 is TGTGCCATCAGTGGGTCAGGGATGATCTCTGAAGCTTTCTTT. This encodes CAISGSGMISEAFF.

This clone was counted a single time. The CDR3 here is CASTLGLNYGYTF. Written as DNA, the CDR3 is TGTGCCAGCACTCTGGGCCTTAACTATGGCTACACCTTC. The V gene is TRBV5-6, the J gene TRBJ1-2; no clear D gene. The CDR3 extends over 13 amino acids. CDR1 and CDR2 (germline): SGHDT, YYEEEE. With 6 bases removed from V and 1 base from J, the gap between germline ends came to 10 bases. Complete variable domain (other parts from reference TRBV5-6 and TRBJ1-2): DAGVTQSPTHLIKTRGQQVTLRCSPKSGHDTVSWYQQALGQGPQFIFQYYEEEERQRGNFPDRFSGHQFPNYSSELNVNALLLGDSALYLCASTLGLNYGYTFGSGTRLTVV.

The genes are TRBV15 and TRBJ2-7, with D unresolved. The CDR3 length is 15 residues. Germline loops: CDR1 LNHNV, CDR2 YYDKDF (reference sequence). Deletions cut 0 bases from V and 3 bases from J, with 12 bases between. As DNA, the CDR3 is TGTGCCACCAGCAGAGATCCCGGGTTGGACTACGAGCAGTACTTC. Amino acid sequence: CATSRDPGLDYEQYF.

The chain couples TRBV6-5 to TRBJ2-1; 7 bases are a match to TRBD1. The CDR3 spans 14 residues. After removal of 5 bases from V and 5 bases from J, the junction contained 6 bases not matched to a gene. Germline V CDR1 and CDR2: MNHEY, SVGAGI. For the CDR3, the DNA is TGTGCCAGCAGTCCTAGACAGGGCCACAATGAGCAGTTCTTC. It encodes CASSPRQGHNEQFF.

This clone came up a few times. The J gene is TRBJ2-3, the V gene TRBV25-1; TRBD2 matches at 10 bases. This CDR3 comprises 14 residues. The trim removed 8 bases at V and 5 bases at J, leaving 7 bases unmatched. The germline gives CDR1 MGHDK, CDR2 SYGVNS. CDR3 DNA: TGTGCCAGCGGACGGACTAGCGGAGTAGATACGCAGTATTTT. Protein product: CASGRTSGVDTQYF.

The chain uses TRBV11-2 and TRBJ2-7; 8 nucleotides align to TRBD1. The CDR3 is 12 amino acids. Germline V lookup: CDR1 SGHAT, CDR2 FQNNGV. V dropped 6 bases and J dropped 5; count of bases not matched to a gene: 3. The CDR3 spells CASRLQGDEQYF. In nucleotides, the CDR3 is TGTGCCAGCAGGCTACAGGGGGACGAGCAGTACTTC.

The CDR3 bases are TGTGCCAGCTCACGAAACCGACAGGGCGAGGGTGAAAAACTGTTTTTT. Its protein product is CASSRNRQGEGEKLFF. J is TRBJ1-4 and V is TRBV18; TRBD1 agrees at 7 bases. Germline V gene sequence: CDR1 KGHSH, CDR2 LQKENI. CDR3 length: 16 residues. Unmatched junction bases numbered 12, after V lost 4 bases and J lost 7 bases.

To note about this clone: Additional DNA sequences in this sample encode the identical CDR3. The genes are TRBV7-9 and TRBJ2-1; D gene uncertain. The CDR3 covers 14 residues. The germline gives CDR1 SEHNR, CDR2 FQNEAQ (reference sequence). V was trimmed by 1 base and J by 0 bases, leaving 4 bases between them. CDR3 loop: CASSLGGSYNEQFF. The CDR3 DNA sequence: TGTGCCAGCAGCTTAGGCGGCTCCTACAATGAGCAGTTCTTC.

The chain links TRBV6-1 to TRBJ1-2, with D possibly matching TRBD1 (5 bases). V was cut by 8 bases and J by 7 bases, with 17 bases left in between. Germline CDR1 reads MNHNS; CDR2 reads SASEGT. The CDR3 length is 13 residues. The CDR3, as DNA: TGTGCCAGCTCCCCATCAGGGTTGTCTGGCTACACCTTC. This translates into CASSPSGLSGYTF.

CDR3 nucleotides: TGTGCCAGCAGCTCACCCGACGTTCCCCCCTACGAGCAGTACTTC. Its translation: CASSSPDVPPYEQYF. The rearrangement uses TRBV6-6 and TRBJ2-7, with D uncertain. V dropped 6 bases and J dropped 2 bases, with 17 bases sitting between them. CDR1 and CDR2 from the germline V gene are MNHNY and SVGAGI (reference sequence). The CDR3 extends over 15 amino acids.

This clone was counted between two and nine times. J is TRBJ2-7 and V is TRBV10-3, with 8 bases fitting TRBD1. Germline V gives CDR1 ENHRY, CDR2 SYGVKD. V lost 3 bases to trimming and J lost 5 bases; unmatched junction nucleotides: 9. The CDR3 loop spans 15 amino acids. The CDR3 protein is CAISDRDRPPHEQYF. In nucleotides, the CDR3 is TGTGCCATCAGTGACCGGGACAGGCCTCCCCACGAGCAGTACTTC.

This chain uses TRBV19 with TRBJ1-1; perhaps TRBD1 as D (5 bases). The germline gives CDR1 LNHDA, CDR2 SQIVND (reference sequence). The V gene lost 8 bases and the J gene lost 1 base, with 14 bases spanning the gap. This CDR3 region has 14 residues. This CDR3 is CASEVGTSNTEAFF. The CDR3 DNA reads TGTGCCAGTGAGGTAGGGACCTCGAACACTGAAGCTTTCTTT.

The chain joins TRBV29-1 to TRBJ1-1; D remains ambiguous. CDR1 and CDR2 from the germline V gene are SQVTM and ANQGSEA. The CDR3 covers 12 residues. Trimming left V 1 base short and J 8 bases short, with 11 bases between. CDR3 in amino acids: CSVEGVGAEAFF. CDR3 sequence (DNA): TGCAGCGTTGAAGGGGTTGGTGCAGAAGCTTTCTTT.

This clone appeared a few times. This sequence joins TRBV18 and TRBJ2-5; perhaps TRBD1 as D (5 bases). V shed 4 bases and J shed 3 bases, with 15 bases lying between them. This CDR3 contains 15 residues. Germline loops: CDR1 KGHSH, CDR2 LQKENI. CDR3 nucleotides: TGTGCCAGCTCACTTGCCTCAGGGAAAGAAGAGACCCAGTACTTC. This translates into CASSLASGKEETQYF.